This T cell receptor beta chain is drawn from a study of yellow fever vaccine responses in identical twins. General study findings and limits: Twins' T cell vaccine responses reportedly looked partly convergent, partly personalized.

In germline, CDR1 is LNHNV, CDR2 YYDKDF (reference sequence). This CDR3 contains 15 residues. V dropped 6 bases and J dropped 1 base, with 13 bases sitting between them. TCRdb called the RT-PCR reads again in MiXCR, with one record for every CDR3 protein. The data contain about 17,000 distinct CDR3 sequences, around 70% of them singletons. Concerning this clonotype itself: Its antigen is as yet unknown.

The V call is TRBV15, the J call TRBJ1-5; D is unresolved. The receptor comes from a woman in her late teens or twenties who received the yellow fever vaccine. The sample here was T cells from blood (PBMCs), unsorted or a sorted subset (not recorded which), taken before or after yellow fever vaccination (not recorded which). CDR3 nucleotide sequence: TGTGCCACCAGTCCGACCGGAGGGAGCAATCAGCCCCAGCATTTT. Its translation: CATSPTGGSNQPQHF. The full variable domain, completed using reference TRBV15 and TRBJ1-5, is DAMVIQNPRYQVTQFGKPVTLSCSQTLNHNVMYWYQQKSSQAPKLLFHYYDKDFNNEADTPDNFQSRRPNTSFCFLDIRSPGLGDTAMYLCATSPTGGSNQPQHFGDGTRLSIL.